What follows describes a single T cell receptor (beta chain). Its antigen remains unidentified. The authors sequenced patients whose flow cytometry had shown CD8+CD57+ cell expansion. Germline V gene sequence: CDR1 LGHNT, CDR2 FRNRAP. The V and J ends lost 1 base and 4 bases respectively, with 2 bases between them. This CDR3 is built from 12 residues. Genomic DNA, serving as template, underwent TCR beta VDJ and CDR3 profiling. TCRdb passed the reads through MiXCR, listing each CDR3 protein once. Of some 170,000 distinct CDR3 sequences listed, 70% to 80% are singletons. The sample originates from a study of CD8+CD57+ T cells in acquired aplastic anemia. Study-wide results and limits: Patients had under 30 CD8+ CDR3 sequences in common with controls (the shared set).

The source is a human donor with aplastic anemia. This chain links TRBV12-5 with TRBJ2-1; D not certain. Sequenced: sorted CD4+, CD8+, or CD8+CD57+ T cells (not recorded which) from PBMCs. The CDR3 nucleotides read TGTGCTAGTGGTTTGGCTTACAATGAGCAGTTCTTC. Its translation: CASGLAYNEQFF.